These 3 T cell receptor beta chains originate from one sample sequenced in a study of T cell responses to AZD1222 COVID-19 vaccine. The data were produced by immunoSEQ multiplex PCR, yet TCRdb's version contains in-frame clones alone and is incomplete. The sample includes around 140,000 clones, 90% to 95% of them seen just once. The sequences come from peripheral blood, collected after recovery from COVID-19. These receptors were collected from an adult who had recovered from COVID-19.

The chain joins TRBV4-1 to TRBJ1-5, with a tentative D call TRBD1 (5 bases). The CDR3 is 16 amino acids. V lost 4 bases and J lost 6, with 19 bases in between. CDR1 MGHRA and CDR2 YSYEKL come from the germline V gene. The chain's CDR3 is CASSLLPEAGRQPQHF. CDR3 in DNA: TGCGCCAGCAGCCTACTACCCGAGGCAGGGCGTCAGCCCCAGCATTTT.

This clone appeared once. This chain joins TRBV11-2 and TRBJ2-3; 8 bases are a match to TRBD1. The CDR3 loop spans 15 amino acids. V gave up 1 base and J gave up 3 bases; unmatched junction bases: 3. CDR1 is SGHAT, CDR2 FQNNGV, per germline. CDR3 sequence (DNA): TGTGCCAGCAGCTTAGGACAGGGGTGGACAGATACGCAGTATTTT. It translates to CASSLGQGWTDTQYF.

The table lists this clone with a count of one. The chain recombines TRBV9 with TRBJ2-6, with D tentatively TRBD2 (6 bases). Germline CDR1 reads SGDLS; CDR2 reads YYNGEE. The CDR3 has 20 amino acids. V lost 3 bases to trimming and J lost 1 base, with 23 bases between them. The DNA for the CDR3 is TGTGCCAGCAGCGCCGGGCGGGGTGGCAGGGAGCAGTCTGGGGCCAACGTCCTGACTTTC. Protein: CASSAGRGGREQSGANVLTF.